Listed here is a single TCR beta chain. The data derive from a study of T cells in localized non-small cell lung cancer. Profiling relied on immunoSEQ multiplex PCR, and the TCRdb table lists in-frame clones only, not all of them. Among tens of thousands of clones, 87% were seen once, and the ten largest hold 9% to 15%. Between the trimmed V and J ends, which lost 5 bases and 8 bases, there was a span of 7 bases. Germline assignment: CDR1 MNHEY and CDR2 SVGAGI. The CDR3 contains 12 residues. Specimen: PBMCs, collected before any cancer treatment. This TCR was recovered from a man aged 40 to 70 with stage II squamous cell lung carcinoma. The chain uses TRBV6-5 and TRBJ1-6; no clear D gene. CDR3 loop: CASSRSDSPLHF. In nucleotides, the CDR3 is TGTGCCAGCAGTAGGTCGGATTCACCCCTCCACTTT.